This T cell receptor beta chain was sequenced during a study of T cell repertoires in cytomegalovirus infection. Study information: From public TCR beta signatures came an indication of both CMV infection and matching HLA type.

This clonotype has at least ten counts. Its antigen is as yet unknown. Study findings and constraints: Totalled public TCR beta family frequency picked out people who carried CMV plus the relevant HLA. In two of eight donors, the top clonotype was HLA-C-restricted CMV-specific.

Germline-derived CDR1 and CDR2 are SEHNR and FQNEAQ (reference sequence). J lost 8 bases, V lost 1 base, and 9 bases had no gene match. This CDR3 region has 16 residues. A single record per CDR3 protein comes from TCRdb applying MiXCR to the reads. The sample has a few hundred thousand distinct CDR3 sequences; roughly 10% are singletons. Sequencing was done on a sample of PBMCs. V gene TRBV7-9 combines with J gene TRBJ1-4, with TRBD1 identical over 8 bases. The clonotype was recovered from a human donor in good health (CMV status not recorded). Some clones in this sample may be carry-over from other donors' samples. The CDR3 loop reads CASSLVAAGGAEKLFF. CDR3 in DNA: TGTGCCAGCAGCTTAGTTGCCGCAGGGGGCGCGGAAAAACTGTTTTTT.